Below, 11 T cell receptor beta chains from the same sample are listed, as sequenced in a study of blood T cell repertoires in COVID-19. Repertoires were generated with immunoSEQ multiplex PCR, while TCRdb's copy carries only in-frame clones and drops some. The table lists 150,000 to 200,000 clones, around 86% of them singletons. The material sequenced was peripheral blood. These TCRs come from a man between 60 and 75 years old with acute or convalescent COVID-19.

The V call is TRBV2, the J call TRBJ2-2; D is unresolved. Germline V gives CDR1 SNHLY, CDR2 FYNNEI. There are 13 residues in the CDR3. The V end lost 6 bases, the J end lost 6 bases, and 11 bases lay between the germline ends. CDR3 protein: CASSPSASGELFF. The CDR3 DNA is TGTGCCAGCAGCCCTTCAGCGTCCGGGGAGCTGTTTTTT.

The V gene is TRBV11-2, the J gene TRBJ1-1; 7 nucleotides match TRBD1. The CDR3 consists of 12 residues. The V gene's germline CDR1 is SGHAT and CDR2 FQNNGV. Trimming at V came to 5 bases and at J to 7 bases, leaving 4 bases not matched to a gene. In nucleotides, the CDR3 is TGTGCCAGCAGCGGAGACAGGGTTGAAGCTTTCTTT. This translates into CASSGDRVEAFF.

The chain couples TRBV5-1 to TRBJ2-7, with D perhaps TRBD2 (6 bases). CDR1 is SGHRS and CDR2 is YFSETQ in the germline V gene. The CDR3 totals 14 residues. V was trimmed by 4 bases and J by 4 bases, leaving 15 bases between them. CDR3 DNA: TGCGCCAGCAGCCAGGAGGGGCCGAAATACGAGCAGTACTTC. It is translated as CASSQEGPKYEQYF.

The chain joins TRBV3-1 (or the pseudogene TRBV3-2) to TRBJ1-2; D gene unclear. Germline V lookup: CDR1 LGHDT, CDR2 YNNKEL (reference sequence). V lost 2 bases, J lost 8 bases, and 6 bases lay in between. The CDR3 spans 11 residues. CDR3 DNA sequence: TGTGCCAGCAGCCAAACATCGGGCTACACCTTC. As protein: CASSQTSGYTF.

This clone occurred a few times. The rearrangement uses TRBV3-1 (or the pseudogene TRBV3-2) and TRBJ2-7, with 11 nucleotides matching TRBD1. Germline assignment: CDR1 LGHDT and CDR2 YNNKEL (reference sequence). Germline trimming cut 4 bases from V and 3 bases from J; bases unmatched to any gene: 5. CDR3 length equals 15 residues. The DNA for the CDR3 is TGTGCCAGCAGCCTCCCGGGACAGGGGGTCTACGAGCAGTACTTC. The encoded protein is CASSLPGQGVYEQYF.

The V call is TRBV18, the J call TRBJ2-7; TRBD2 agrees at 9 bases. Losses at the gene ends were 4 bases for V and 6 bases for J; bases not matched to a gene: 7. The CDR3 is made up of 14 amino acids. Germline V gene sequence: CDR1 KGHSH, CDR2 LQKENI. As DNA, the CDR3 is TGTGCCAGCTCACTCCAGCGGGAGGTCACCGAGCAGTACTTC. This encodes CASSLQREVTEQYF.

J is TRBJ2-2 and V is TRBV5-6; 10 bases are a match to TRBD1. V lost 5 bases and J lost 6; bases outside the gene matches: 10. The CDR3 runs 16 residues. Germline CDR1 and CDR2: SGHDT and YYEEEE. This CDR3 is CASRPYWDRGAGELFF. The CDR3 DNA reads TGTGCCAGCAGGCCTTACTGGGACAGGGGAGCCGGGGAGCTGTTTTTT.

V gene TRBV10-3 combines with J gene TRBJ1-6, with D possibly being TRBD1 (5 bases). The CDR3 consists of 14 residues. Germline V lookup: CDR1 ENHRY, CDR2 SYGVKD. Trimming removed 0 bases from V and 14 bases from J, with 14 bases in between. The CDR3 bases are TGTGCCATCAGTGAGTCAGGGGCAGGGAGGACCCTCCACTTT. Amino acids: CAISESGAGRTLHF.

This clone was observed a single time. The CDR3 coding sequence is TGTGCCAGCAGCTTAGGGACAATCGGTGGGCAGTACTTC. Its translation is CASSLGTIGGQYF. The rearrangement links TRBV7-6 to TRBJ2-7; the D gene is possibly TRBD1 (5 bases). Germline V lookup: CDR1 SGHVS, CDR2 FNYEAQ. CDR3 length equals 13 residues. The V and J ends lost 1 base and 9 bases respectively, with 13 bases between them.

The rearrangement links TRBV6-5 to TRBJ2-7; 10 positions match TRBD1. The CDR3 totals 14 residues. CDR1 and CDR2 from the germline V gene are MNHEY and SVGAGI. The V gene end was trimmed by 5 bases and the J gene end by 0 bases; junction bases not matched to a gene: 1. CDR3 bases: TGTGCCAGCAGTCGGGACAGGGGCTCCTACGAGCAGTACTTC. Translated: CASSRDRGSYEQYF.

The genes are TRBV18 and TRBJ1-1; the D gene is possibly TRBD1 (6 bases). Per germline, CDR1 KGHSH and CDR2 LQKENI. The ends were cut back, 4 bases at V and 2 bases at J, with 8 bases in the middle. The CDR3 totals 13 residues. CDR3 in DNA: TGTGCCAGCTCACAACAGGGTAACACTGAAGCTTTCTTT. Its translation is CASSQQGNTEAFF.